These 2 T cell receptor beta chains share one sample of origin, sequenced in a study of STAT5B mutations in CD4+ large granular lymphocyte leukemia. TCRdb's copy holds only in-frame clones and misses some; the assay was immunoSEQ multiplex PCR. This sample has a few hundred clones, with 55% to 75% found just once. The sample taken for sequencing was PBMCs. Source of these receptors: a woman of 80 years or more with CD4+ T-cell large granular lymphocyte leukemia.

The genes are TRBV11-1 and TRBJ1-4; no reliable D call. CDR1 and CDR2 (germline): SGHAT, FQDESV (reference sequence). V was cut by 4 bases and J by 7 bases, with 10 bases left in between. This CDR3 region has 13 residues. The CDR3, as DNA: TGTGCCAGCAGCTCTACACACAGTGAAAAACTGTTTTTT. Its translation: CASSSTHSEKLFF.

V and J are TRBV28 and TRBJ2-2; D not resolved. V was pared by 7 bases and J by 14 bases, with 14 bases between. The germline CDR1 and CDR2 sequences are MDHEN and SYDVKM. The CDR3 has 11 amino acids. The CDR3 DNA is TGTGCCAGCACCTCGGCCTTACAACTGTTTTTT. Protein: CASTSALQLFF. The full variable domain, in which reference TRBV28 and TRBJ2-2 provide the parts outside the CDR3, is DVKVTQSSRYLVKRTGEKVFLECVQDMDHENMFWYRQDPGLGLRLIYFSYDVKMKEKGDIPEGYSVSREKKERFSLILESASTNQTSMYLCASTSALQLFFGEGSRLTVL.